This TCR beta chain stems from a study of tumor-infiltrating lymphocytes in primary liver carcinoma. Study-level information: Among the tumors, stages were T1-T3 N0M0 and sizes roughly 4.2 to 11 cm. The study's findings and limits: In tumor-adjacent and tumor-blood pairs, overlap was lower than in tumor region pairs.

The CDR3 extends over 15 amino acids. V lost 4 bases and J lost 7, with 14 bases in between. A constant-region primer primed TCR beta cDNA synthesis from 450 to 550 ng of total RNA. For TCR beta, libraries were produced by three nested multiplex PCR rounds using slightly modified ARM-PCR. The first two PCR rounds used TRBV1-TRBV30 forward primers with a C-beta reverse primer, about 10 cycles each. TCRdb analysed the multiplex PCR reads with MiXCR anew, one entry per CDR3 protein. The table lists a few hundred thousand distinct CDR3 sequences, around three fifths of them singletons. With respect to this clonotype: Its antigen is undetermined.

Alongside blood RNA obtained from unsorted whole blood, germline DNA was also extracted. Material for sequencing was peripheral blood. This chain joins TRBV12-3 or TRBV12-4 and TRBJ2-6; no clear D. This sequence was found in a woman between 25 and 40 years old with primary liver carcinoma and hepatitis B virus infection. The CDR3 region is CASSSTSLPANVLTF. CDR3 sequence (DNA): TGTGCCAGCAGTTCTACCAGCTTACCTGCCAACGTCCTGACTTTC.